In this sample, the clone carrying this TCR beta chain turned up many times. Its cognate antigen is unknown. The data were taken from a study of T cell clonality in common variable immunodeficiency. Findings and caveats of the study: Fewer deletions and N-nucleotide insertions were reportedly seen in common variable immunodeficiency TCR beta sequences.

Libraries were prepared by immunoSEQ multiplex PCR; TCRdb keeps only in-frame clonotypes and omits some of them. The sample yields over 30,000 clones, without any singletons. The sequenced sample was peripheral blood mononuclear cells. The receptor was derived from a human donor with common variable immunodeficiency.

This CDR3 reads CASSFYSRTVNQPQHF. The CDR3 bases that were read are TGTGCCAGCAGCTTTTATTCTCGCACGGTCAATCAGCCC. V gene TRBV7-4 combines with J gene TRBJ1-5; no reliable D call. Sequencing ends 3 residues short of the CDR3 end; the germline J gene provides the rest. The CDR3 is 16 amino acids. Germline V gives CDR1 SGHVT, CDR2 SQSDAQ. Trimming pared 3 bases from V and 3 bases from J, leaving 15 bases between.